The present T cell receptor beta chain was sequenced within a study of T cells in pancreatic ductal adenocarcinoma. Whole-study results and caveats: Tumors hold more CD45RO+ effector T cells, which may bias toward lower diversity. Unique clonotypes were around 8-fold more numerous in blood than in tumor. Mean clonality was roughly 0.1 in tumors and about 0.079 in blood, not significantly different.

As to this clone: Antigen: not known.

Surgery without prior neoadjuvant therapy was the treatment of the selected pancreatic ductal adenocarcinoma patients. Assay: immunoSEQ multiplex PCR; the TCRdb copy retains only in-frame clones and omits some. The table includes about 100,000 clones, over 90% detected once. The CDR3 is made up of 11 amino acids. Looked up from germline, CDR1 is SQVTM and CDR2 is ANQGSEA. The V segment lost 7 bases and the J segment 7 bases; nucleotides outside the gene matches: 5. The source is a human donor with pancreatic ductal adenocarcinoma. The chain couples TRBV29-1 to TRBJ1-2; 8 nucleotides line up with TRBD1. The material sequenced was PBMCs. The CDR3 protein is CSGGGTGGYTF. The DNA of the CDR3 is TGCAGCGGAGGCGGGACAGGTGGCTACACCTTC.